These 5 T cell receptor beta chains share one sample of origin, sequenced in a study of response to subunit inactivated influenza vaccine. TCRdb independently ran MiXCR on the RT-PCR reads; one entry per CDR3 protein. The sample yields some 640,000 distinct CDR3 sequences, about 15% seen once. The material sequenced was PBMCs from blood, taken 14 to 15 days before vaccination. The receptors stem from a man aged 45-65 years who received an inactivated influenza vaccine.

This clonotype has only a few counts. This chain links TRBV18 with TRBJ1-5; 7 bases fit TRBD1. CDR3 length: 16 amino acids. Per the germline V gene, CDR1 is KGHSH and CDR2 is LQKENI. V lost 6 bases and J lost 2; bases outside the gene matches: 10. CDR3 sequence reads: CASSMTGRIGNQPQHF. The DNA of the CDR3 is TGTGCCAGCTCTATGACAGGGAGGATCGGCAATCAGCCCCAGCATTTT.

The chain links TRBV20-1 to TRBJ2-5; D may be TRBD1 or TRBD2 (5 bases each). CDR1 and CDR2 (germline): DFQATT, SNEGSKA (reference sequence). The germline V and J ends were trimmed by 0 bases and 5 bases, with 13 bases remaining between them. The CDR3 covers 14 residues. CDR3 bases: TGCAGTGCTAGAGATCAGAGGGGCACGGAGACCCAGTACTTC. Translation: CSARDQRGTETQYF.

The rearrangement links TRBV15 to TRBJ2-3, with 12 positions matching TRBD2. Germline V CDR1 and CDR2: LNHNV, YYDKDF (reference sequence). The CDR3 has 16 amino acids. The V gene end was trimmed by 2 bases and the J gene end by 6 bases; junction bases not matched to a gene: 6. Here the CDR3 DNA reads TGTGCCACCAGCAGACGGACTAGCGGGGTTCTTGATACGCAGTATTTT. It translates to CATSRRTSGVLDTQYF.

This clonotype has more than one count but fewer than ten. V gene TRBV20-1 combines with J gene TRBJ2-7; 9 bases match TRBD1. The CDR3 contains 16 residues. Unmatched junction bases numbered 11, after V lost 1 base and J lost 4 bases. From germline, CDR1 is DFQATT and CDR2 SNEGSKA (reference sequence). The CDR3 nucleotides are TGCAGTGCTAGAGCACAACCGGGACAGGGAGGTTACGAGCAGTACTTC. Translation: CSARAQPGQGGYEQYF.

This clonotype occurred many times. The genes are TRBV5-1 and TRBJ2-2; 8 bases are a match to TRBD1. Unmatched junction bases numbered 7, after V lost 4 bases and J lost 2 bases. This CDR3 region has 16 residues. Germline V gives CDR1 SGHRS, CDR2 YFSETQ. The CDR3 spells CASSPRTGTNTGELFF. For the CDR3, the DNA is TGCGCCAGCAGCCCACGGACAGGGACAAACACCGGGGAGCTGTTTTTT.